These 30 T cell receptor beta chains share one sample of origin, sequenced in a study of beta chain features in type 1 diabetes. Regarding the study as a whole: In every one of the four CD4+ subsets, TCRB CDR3s were moderately but significantly shorter in Type 1 diabetes patients.

The isolated RNA, all of it, was reverse transcribed, so expressed TCRB transcripts were what got sequenced. Assay used: immunoSEQ multiplex PCR; TCRdb lists only in-frame clones, some missing. The table has about 700,000 clones, 10% to 15% seen once; the top ten hold around 0.022%. The antigens of these receptors remain unknown. The sample consisted of naive CD4+ T cells from blood. The receptors derive from a man aged 18 to 30 with type 1 diabetes.

The gene calls are TRBV5-1 and TRBJ1-4; D is ambiguous. The CDR3 is 15 amino acids. V lost 1 base to trimming and J lost 7 bases, with 14 bases between them. Germline V gives CDR1 SGHRS, CDR2 YFSETQ. The CDR3 loop reads CASSLNDRQAEKLFF. The CDR3 DNA follows: TGCGCCAGCAGCTTGAACGATCGGCAGGCTGAAAAACTGTTTTTT.

The rearrangement joins TRBV7-2 to TRBJ2-2; perhaps TRBD1 as D (6 bases). Trimming shortened V by 7 bases and J by 6 bases, and 18 bases separated the two germline ends. The CDR3 spans 15 residues. Looked up from germline, CDR1 is SGHTA and CDR2 is FQGNSA. The CDR3 sequence: CASTRRAGAAGELFF. CDR3 coding DNA: TGTGCCAGCACCCGGCGGGCAGGGGCCGCCGGGGAGCTGTTTTTT.

The chain combines TRBV5-1 with TRBJ2-5, with D perhaps assigned TRBD1 or TRBD2 (6 bases each). This CDR3 comprises 13 residues. The V gene lost 5 bases and the J gene lost 2 bases, with 10 bases spanning the gap. Germline lookup yields CDR1 SGHRS and CDR2 YFSETQ. This CDR3 reads CASRGGGQETQYF. CDR3 DNA sequence: TGCGCCAGCAGAGGAGGGGGGCAAGAGACCCAGTACTTC.

In its sample, this clone was seen once. The genes are TRBV7-7 and TRBJ2-1, with D tentatively TRBD1 or TRBD2 (5 bases each). CDR3 length: 13 residues. V shed 5 bases and J shed 6 bases, with 11 bases lying between them. Germline CDR1 is SSHAT and CDR2 is FNYEAQ (reference sequence). The CDR3 region has the DNA TGTGCCAGCAGCCCCGGGGCCCTCAATGAGCAGTTCTTC. Its translation is CASSPGALNEQFF. Filled out from reference TRBV7-7 and TRBJ2-1, the complete variable domain reads GAGVSQSPRYKVTKRGQDVTLRCDPISSHATLYWYQQALGQGPEFLTYFNYEAQPDKSGLPSDRFSAERPEGSISTLTIQRTEQRDSAMYRCASSPGALNEQFFGPGTRLTVL.

Only a few counts were recorded for this clone. V usage is TRBV29-1 and J usage is TRBJ2-3, with a weak D call TRBD2 (6 bases). The CDR3 totals 14 residues. Looked up from germline, CDR1 is SQVTM and CDR2 is ANQGSEA. The ends were cut back, 3 bases at V and 5 bases at J, with 15 bases in the middle. The CDR3 bases are TGCAGCGTTGAGCGGGGTGCGGTTAGAGATACGCAGTATTTT. Amino acids: CSVERGAVRDTQYF.

The V gene is TRBV5-1, the J gene TRBJ2-7, with D unresolved. CDR3 size: 13 residues. V shed 3 bases and J shed 5 bases, with 12 bases lying between them. CDR1 and CDR2 from the germline V gene are SGHRS and YFSETQ. This CDR3 reads CASSSQITDEQYF. The CDR3 region has the DNA TGCGCCAGCAGCTCCCAGATTACGGACGAGCAGTACTTC.

This clone was observed a handful of times. The rearrangement uses TRBV7-2 and TRBJ2-1, with 12 bases fitting TRBD2. V was clipped by 5 bases and J by 4 bases; unmatched bases: 6. The CDR3 covers 16 residues. Germline CDR1 is SGHTA and CDR2 is FQGNSA. Here the CDR3 reads CASSLLAGGPYNEQFF. The CDR3 coding sequence is TGTGCCAGCAGCCTACTAGCGGGGGGACCTTACAATGAGCAGTTCTTC.

The V gene is TRBV12-5, the J gene TRBJ1-4, with 8 bases identical to TRBD1. The length of the CDR3 is 18 residues. Looked up from germline, CDR1 is LGHNT and CDR2 is FRNRAP. Trimming took 5 bases from V and 8 from J; bases not matched to a gene: 19. Here the CDR3 reads CASGTDRGRAESGEKLFF. The CDR3 DNA reads as TGTGCTAGTGGTACCGACAGGGGCAGGGCAGAATCCGGAGAAAAACTGTTTTTT.

This chain links TRBV27 with TRBJ2-6, with D possibly being TRBD1 (5 bases). The CDR3 spans 14 residues. V lost 10 bases and J 0 bases, leaving 10 bases between the germline ends. The V gene's germline CDR1 is MNHEY and CDR2 SMNVEV (reference sequence). In nucleotides, the CDR3 is TGTGCCACCTCAGGGCGCTCTGGGGCCAACGTCCTGACTTTC. It codes for CATSGRSGANVLTF.

This clone occurred a few times. The V gene is TRBV7-8, the J gene TRBJ1-1; D gene unclear. Germline CDR1 reads SGHVS; CDR2 reads FQNEAQ. This CDR3 is 13 amino acids long. Trimming removed 3 bases at V and 0 bases at J, with 5 bases between. The CDR3 spells CASSLTLNTEAFF. Written as DNA, the CDR3 is TGTGCCAGCAGCTTGACATTGAACACTGAAGCTTTCTTT.

This clone showed up just a few times. The V and J genes are TRBV5-1 and TRBJ1-1; D possibly corresponds to TRBD1 (6 bases). V lost 4 bases to trimming and J lost 1 base, with 8 bases between them. CDR3 length: 13 amino acids. The germline V gene encodes CDR1 SGHRS and CDR2 YFSETQ. CDR3 sequence: CASSVTGNTEAFF. CDR3 DNA sequence: TGCGCCAGCAGCGTGACAGGGAACACTGAAGCTTTCTTT.

This clone appeared a few times. V is TRBV10-3 and J is TRBJ2-1, with a weak D call TRBD2 (5 bases). The CDR3 has 13 amino acids. Germline V gene sequence: CDR1 ENHRY, CDR2 SYGVKD. V was pared by 0 bases and J by 9 bases, with 9 bases between. Written as DNA, the CDR3 is TGTGCCATCAGTGAGTCGATGGGGAGTGAGCAGTTCTTC. It specifies CAISESMGSEQFF.

The chain has TRBV11-3 and TRBJ1-1; 7 bases are shared with TRBD1. The CDR3 has 14 amino acids. Germline V gives CDR1 SGHNT, CDR2 YENEEA. V lost 3 bases to trimming and J lost 5 bases; unmatched junction nucleotides: 6. The CDR3 protein is CASSFQGVGTEAFF. In nucleotides, the CDR3 is TGTGCCAGCAGCTTCCAGGGGGTAGGGACTGAAGCTTTCTTT.

In this sample, this clone turned up a few times. The V call is TRBV11-2, the J call TRBJ2-1; TRBD2 matches 8 bases. The V gene end was trimmed by 3 bases and the J gene end by 6 bases; junction bases not matched to a gene: 4. The CDR3 covers 14 residues. Germline V gene lookup returns CDR1 SGHAT and CDR2 FQNNGV. CDR3 loop: CASSFQRGFNEQFF. CDR3 coding DNA: TGTGCCAGCAGCTTCCAGCGGGGGTTCAATGAGCAGTTCTTC.

V and J are TRBV4-2 and TRBJ1-2; no clear D gene. Germline assignment: CDR1 LGHNA and CDR2 YNFKEQ. The CDR3 totals 14 residues. V shed 3 bases and J shed 4 bases, with 12 bases lying between them. This chain's CDR3 is CASSQGGSAYGYTF. The CDR3 coding sequence is TGTGCCAGCAGCCAGGGTGGCTCTGCCTATGGCTACACCTTC.

This chain uses TRBV11-2 with TRBJ2-3; 7 bases fit TRBD1. The CDR3 totals 15 residues. The germline V gene has CDR1 SGHAT and CDR2 FQNNGV. With V trimmed by 3 bases and J by 0 bases, 3 bases remained unmatched. Here the CDR3 DNA reads TGTGCCAGCAGCTTTGGACAGGTTAGCACAGATACGCAGTATTTT. Amino acid sequence: CASSFGQVSTDTQYF.

This clone was seen only a few times. The gene calls are TRBV29-1 and TRBJ1-1, with 9 nucleotides matching TRBD1. Germline assignment: CDR1 SQVTM and CDR2 ANQGSEA. V lost 6 bases to trimming and J lost 5 bases; unmatched junction nucleotides: 10. The CDR3 is 14 residues long. The CDR3 DNA follows: TGCAGCGTCGCTCCGGGACAGGGCAGTACTGAAGCTTTCTTT. It codes for CSVAPGQGSTEAFF.

This clone was picked up many times. This chain links TRBV2 with TRBJ2-2; D gene ambiguous. The CDR3 covers 10 residues. CDR1 is SNHLY, CDR2 FYNNEI, per germline. V lost 6 bases and J 5 bases, leaving 1 base between the germline ends. CDR3 nucleotide sequence: TGTGCCAGCAGGACCGGGGAGCTGTTTTTT. It yields the protein CASRTGELFF.

V and J are TRBV10-3 and TRBJ2-7; D gene ambiguous. Trimming pared 4 bases from V and 9 bases from J, leaving 19 bases between. The CDR3 consists of 14 residues. Germline assignment: CDR1 ENHRY and CDR2 SYGVKD. CDR3: CAISAGQAASVQYF. CDR3 bases: TGTGCCATCAGTGCGGGCCAGGCCGCAAGTGTGCAGTACTTC.

Details on this clone: The sample has other DNA sequences that encode this CDR3 too. This chain joins TRBV5-1 and TRBJ2-2, with unresolved D. Germline lookup yields CDR1 SGHRS and CDR2 YFSETQ. The CDR3 extends over 15 amino acids. Trimming cost V 1 base and J 0 bases, with 7 bases left between them. This CDR3 reads CASSLPGANTGELFF. The CDR3 DNA follows: TGCGCCAGCAGCTTGCCCGGTGCGAACACCGGGGAGCTGTTTTTT.

This sequence joins TRBV13 and TRBJ1-1, with no clear D. The CDR3 covers 13 residues. Germline lookup yields CDR1 PRHDT and CDR2 FYEKMQ (reference sequence). The V gene lost 5 bases and the J gene lost 0 bases, with 7 bases spanning the gap. The CDR3 DNA reads as TGTGCCAGCAGCCGACAACTGAACACTGAAGCTTTCTTT. It is translated as CASSRQLNTEAFF.

The chain combines TRBV29-1 with TRBJ2-2; TRBD1 matches at 7 bases. The CDR3 sequence is 11 residues long. The germline CDR1 and CDR2 sequences are SQVTM and ANQGSEA. V shed 8 bases and J 6 bases; nucleotides not matched to a gene: 3. As DNA, the CDR3 is TGCAGCTACAGGGGCGCCGGGGAGCTGTTTTTT. Protein: CSYRGAGELFF.

The chain has TRBV6-4 and TRBJ1-5, with 7 bases aligning to TRBD1. Germline V gives CDR1 MRHNA, CDR2 SNTAGT. CDR3 length: 14 amino acids. V shed 3 bases, J shed 2 bases, and the junction held 1 base outside the gene matches. CDR3 region: CASSEGQGNQPQHF. CDR3 in DNA: TGTGCCAGCAGTGAAGGACAGGGCAATCAGCCCCAGCATTTT.

This chain uses TRBV4-1 with TRBJ1-1; D is ambiguous. Germline V lookup: CDR1 MGHRA, CDR2 YSYEKL. V lost 2 bases to trimming and J lost 4 bases, with 5 bases between them. The CDR3 totals 12 residues. CDR3 DNA sequence: TGCGCCAGCAGCCAAAGTAGCACTGAAGCTTTCTTT. Protein: CASSQSSTEAFF.

The chain recombines TRBV23-1 with TRBJ1-5; TRBD1 might be the D (6 bases). TRBV23-1 falls under the ORF class, with uncertain function. Trimming cost V 0 bases and J 2 bases, with 14 bases left between them. The CDR3 extends over 17 amino acids. CDR3 bases: TGCGCCAGCAGTCAATCGATAGGGAGGGGGGGCAATCAGCCCCAGCATTTT. It is translated as CASSQSIGRGGNQPQHF.

This chain uses TRBV9 with TRBJ2-1; no clear D gene. The CDR3 sequence is 15 residues long. The germline CDR1 and CDR2 sequences are SGDLS and YYNGEE. V gave up 4 bases and J gave up 4 bases, with 15 bases separating them. CDR3 in amino acids: CASSPQNPEYNEQFF. The DNA of the CDR3 is TGTGCCAGCAGCCCCCAAAACCCGGAGTACAATGAGCAGTTCTTC.

This clone was seen a few times. The chain has TRBV7-9 and TRBJ1-6; D possibly corresponds to TRBD1 (6 bases). Per germline, CDR1 SEHNR and CDR2 FQNEAQ (reference sequence). The CDR3 is 15 amino acids. V was clipped by 4 bases and J by 2 bases, with 9 bases between them. The CDR3 nucleotides read TGTGCCAGCAGCTCGCAGGGGACCTATAATTCACCCCTCCACTTT. As protein: CASSSQGTYNSPLHF.

Of note for this clone: An end of the junction does not agree with germline; a read error may underlie this. The chain combines TRBV7-7 with TRBJ2-2; D not resolved. The germline V gene encodes CDR1 SSHAT and CDR2 FNYEAQ (reference sequence). The CDR3 runs to 14 residues. The CDR3 sequence: CASSLRGGTGELFF. CDR3 nucleotides: TGTGCTAGCAGCTTAAGAGGTGGCACCGGGGAGCTGTTTTTT.

This clone has only one observation. The chain combines TRBV5-1 with TRBJ1-1; D uncertain. The CDR3 has 14 residues. CDR1 and CDR2 (germline): SGHRS, YFSETQ. The V end lost 4 bases, the J end lost 11 bases, and 21 bases lay between the germline ends. The CDR3 loop reads CASSPYADSPGAFF. The DNA of the CDR3 is TGCGCCAGCAGCCCGTACGCCGACTCCCCTGGGGCTTTCTTT.

This clone was detected only a few times. The rearrangement joins TRBV7-2 to TRBJ1-5; D possibly corresponds to TRBD1 (6 bases). The CDR3 consists of 16 residues. The V end lost 1 base, the J end lost 5 bases, and 15 bases lay between the germline ends. Germline V gives CDR1 SGHTA, CDR2 FQGNSA. The CDR3 bases are TGTGCCAGCAGCTTAGTTGCGACAGGCCAACATCAGCCCCAGCATTTT. This codes for CASSLVATGQHQPQHF.